This entry describes one TCR beta chain. Antigen unknown. This CDR3 contains 15 residues. Trimming cost V 0 bases and J 9 bases; bases outside gene matches: 6. The germline V gene has CDR1 MNHEY and CDR2 SVGAGI. Both 60 Vbeta primers and 13 Jbeta primers went into the PCR. Original analysis: Roughly 11 million shared chains were among approximately 80 million unique TCR beta chains counted in a later analysis. Clones were read by immunoSEQ multiplex PCR, and TCRdb kept only the in-frame ones, dropping some. V and J calls and clone size are as listed in that table; D and trimming were resolved from the DNA. The sample has about 54,000 clones, under 90% seen once. The data derive from a study of cytomegalovirus exposure and HLA in healthy donors. Study outcomes and limitations: The study labeled more than 150 TCR beta chains cytomegalovirus-associated.

Sequences were obtained from PBMCs. The origin of this receptor is a woman aged 18 to 35 in good health and CMV-seronegative. This chain joins TRBV6-5 and TRBJ1-3, with 9 positions matching TRBD1. DNA for the CDR3: TGTGCCAGCAGTTACTCCGGACAGGGGATTGGCACCATATATTTT. This encodes CASSYSGQGIGTIYF.